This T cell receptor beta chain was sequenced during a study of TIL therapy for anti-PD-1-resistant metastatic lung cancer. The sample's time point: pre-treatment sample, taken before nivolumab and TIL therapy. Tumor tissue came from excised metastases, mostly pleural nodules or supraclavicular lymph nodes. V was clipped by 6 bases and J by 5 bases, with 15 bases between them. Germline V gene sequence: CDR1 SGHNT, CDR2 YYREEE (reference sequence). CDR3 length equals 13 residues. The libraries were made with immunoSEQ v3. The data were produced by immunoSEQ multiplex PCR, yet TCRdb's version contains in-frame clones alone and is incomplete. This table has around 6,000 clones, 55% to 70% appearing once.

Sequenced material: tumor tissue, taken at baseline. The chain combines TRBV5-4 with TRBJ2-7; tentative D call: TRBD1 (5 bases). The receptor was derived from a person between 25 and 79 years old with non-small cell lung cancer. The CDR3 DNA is TGTGCCAGCACCCCGGCAGGGTCCCACGAGCAGTACTTC. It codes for CASTPAGSHEQYF.